This T cell receptor (beta chain) came from a study of CD8 T cells in Susac syndrome. Study-level points and caveats: The study conceded that relatively few individuals underwent its TCR sequencing and HLA analysis. Susac CD8+ cells expanded clonally the most in TEMRA cells and in active patients. Within total CD8+ repertoires, 15 to 20 Susac-specific public clones were found, and within CD8+ TEMRA repertoires, five.

This CDR3 spans 15 amino acids. The V segment lost 6 bases and the J segment 4 bases; nucleotides outside the gene matches: 10. The V gene's germline CDR1 is MDHEN and CDR2 SYDVKM. Random hexamers served to reverse transcribe roughly 0.5 to 1 ug RNA. It was immunoSEQ multiplex PCR that amplified TCR beta CDR3 across 54 Vbeta and 13 Jbeta. TCRdb reprocessed the immunoSEQ multiplex PCR reads via MiXCR and lists one record per CDR3 protein. The sample gives 95,000 to 150,000 distinct CDR3 sequences, about 94% of which show up once; about 0.29% is in the top ten. This clonotype has a single count. Its antigen remains unknown.

The genes are TRBV28 and TRBJ1-2, with TRBD1 matching 8 bases. The clonotype was recovered from a human donor with Susac syndrome. Sequenced input: CD8+ T cells from PBMCs. The CDR3 protein is CASRPPDRGPYGYTF. The CDR3 coding sequence is TGTGCCAGCAGACCACCCGACAGGGGACCCTATGGCTACACCTTC.